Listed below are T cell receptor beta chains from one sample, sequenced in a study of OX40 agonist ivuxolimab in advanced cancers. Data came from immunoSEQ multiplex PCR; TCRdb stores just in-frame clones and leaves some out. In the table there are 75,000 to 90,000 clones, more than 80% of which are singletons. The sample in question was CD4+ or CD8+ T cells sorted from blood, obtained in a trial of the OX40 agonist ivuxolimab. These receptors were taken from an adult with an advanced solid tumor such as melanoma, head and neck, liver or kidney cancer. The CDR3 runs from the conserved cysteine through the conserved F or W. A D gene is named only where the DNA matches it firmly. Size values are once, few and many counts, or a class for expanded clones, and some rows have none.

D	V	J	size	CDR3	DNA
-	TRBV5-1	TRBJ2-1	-	CASSLDGTIGSEQFF	TGCGCCAGCAGCTTGGACGGAACAATCGGCAGTGAGCAGTTCTTC
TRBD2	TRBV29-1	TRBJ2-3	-	CSVERRGGLTDTQYF	TGCAGCGTTGAACGGCGGGGGGGCCTCACAGATACGCAGTATTTT
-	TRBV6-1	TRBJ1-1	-	CASSEGQSEAFF	TGTGCCAGCAGTGAAGGACAGTCTGAAGCTTTCTTT
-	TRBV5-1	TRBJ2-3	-	CASSSGTSTADTQYF	TGCGCCAGCAGCTCCGGGACTTCGACGGCAGATACGCAGTATTTT
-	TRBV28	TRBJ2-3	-	CASILGGGLGTDTQYF	TGTGCCAGCATTTTAGGGGGGGGGTTGGGCACAGATACGCAGTATTTT
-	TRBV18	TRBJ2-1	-	CASSPGGASYNEQFF	TGTGCCAGCTCACCGGGGGGGGCCTCCTACAATGAGCAGTTCTTC
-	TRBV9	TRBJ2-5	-	CASSVGLWLEMEETQYF	TGTGCCAGCAGCGTAGGCCTCTGGTTAGAAATGGAAGAGACCCAGTACTTC
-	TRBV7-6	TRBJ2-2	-	CASSLKPGELFF	TGTGCCAGCAGCTTAAAACCCGGGGAGCTGTTTTTT
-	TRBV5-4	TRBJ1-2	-	CASRMAEGGRYGYTF	TGTGCCAGCAGAATGGCGGAGGGGGGCCGATATGGCTACACCTTC
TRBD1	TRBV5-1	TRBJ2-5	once	CASSAGTGGSETQYF	TGCGCCAGCAGCGCCGGGACAGGGGGTAGCGAGACCCAGTACTTC
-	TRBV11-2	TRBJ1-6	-	CASSFNNSPLHF	TGTGCCAGCAGCTTCAATAATTCACCCCTCCACTTT
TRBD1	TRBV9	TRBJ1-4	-	CASSSRGSHEKLFF	TGTGCCAGCAGCTCCAGGGGGTCTCATGAAAAACTGTTTTTT
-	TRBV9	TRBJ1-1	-	CASSVDSRYEAFF	TGTGCCAGCAGCGTAGACTCAAGGTACGAAGCTTTCTTT
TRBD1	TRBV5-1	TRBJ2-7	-	CASSLELSGTGGDEQYF	TGCGCCAGCAGCTTGGAATTAAGCGGGACAGGGGGTGACGAGCAGTACTTC
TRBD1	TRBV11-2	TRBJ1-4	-	CASSHSTGINEKLFF	TGTGCCAGCAGCCACTCGACAGGGATTAATGAAAAACTGTTTTTT
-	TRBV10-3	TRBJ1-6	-	CAISESGSAGNSPLHF	TGTGCCATCAGTGAATCAGGAAGCGCGGGTAATTCACCCCTCCACTTT
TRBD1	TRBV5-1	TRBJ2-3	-	CASSRQGATDTQYF	TGCGCCAGCAGCCGACAGGGGGCCACAGATACGCAGTATTTT
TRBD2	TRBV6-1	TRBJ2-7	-	CASSDYSWGEGEQYF	TGTGCCAGCAGTGATTATAGCTGGGGGGAGGGCGAGCAGTACTTC
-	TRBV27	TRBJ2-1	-	CASSLPTAGHNEQFF	TGTGCCAGCAGTCTCCCGACAGCCGGGCACAATGAGCAGTTCTTC
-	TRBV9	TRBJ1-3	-	CASSEGLTGFGNTIYF	TGTGCCAGCAGCGAGGGACTAACAGGGTTTGGAAACACCATATATTTT
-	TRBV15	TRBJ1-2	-	CATSPLDRNYGYTF	TGTGCCACCAGCCCCCTCGACCGTAACTATGGCTACACCTTC
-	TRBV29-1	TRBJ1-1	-	CSVEAGDATEAFF	TGCAGCGTTGAAGCAGGGGACGCCACTGAAGCTTTCTTT
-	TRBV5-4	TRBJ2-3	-	CASSRSGSTDTQYF	TGTGCCAGCAGCCGCTCGGGAAGCACAGATACGCAGTATTTT
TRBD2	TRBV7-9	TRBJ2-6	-	CASSPPSGGVAGANVLTF	TGTGCCAGCAGCCCCCCTAGCGGGGGGGTGGCTGGGGCCAACGTCCTGACTTTC
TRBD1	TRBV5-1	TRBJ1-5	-	CASSLSGTGDQPQHF	TGCGCCAGCAGCCTCTCCGGGACAGGGGACCAGCCCCAGCATTTT
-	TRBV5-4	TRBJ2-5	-	CASSLFSVNQETQYF	TGTGCCAGCAGCTTATTTTCGGTAAACCAAGAGACCCAGTACTTC
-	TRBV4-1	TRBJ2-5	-	CASSQLGSETQYF	TGCGCCAGCAGCCAACTAGGATCGGAGACCCAGTACTTC
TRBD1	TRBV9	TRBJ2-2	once	CASSVGGTGDTGELFF	TGTGCCAGCAGCGTAGGAGGGACAGGAGACACCGGGGAGCTGTTTTTT
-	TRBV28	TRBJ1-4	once	CASSSPRDLSEKLFF	TGTGCCAGCAGTTCTCCTCGGGACCTCAGCGAAAAACTGTTTTTT
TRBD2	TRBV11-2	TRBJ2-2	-	CASSLGGWAGRDTGELFF	TGTGCCAGCAGCTTAGGTGGTTGGGCAGGGAGGGACACCGGGGAGCTGTTTTTT
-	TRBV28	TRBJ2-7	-	CASSLHPRSPQIYEQYF	TGTGCCAGCAGTCTCCACCCCCGGAGTCCGCAGATTTACGAGCAGTACTTC
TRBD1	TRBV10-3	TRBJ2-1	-	CAITPGSGQGYRSSYNEQFF	TGTGCCATCACCCCCGGGTCGGGACAGGGTTATAGAAGCTCCTACAATGAGCAGTTCTTC
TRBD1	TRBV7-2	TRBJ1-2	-	CASSSTGRRHGYTF	TGTGCCAGCAGCTCGACAGGGAGGAGGCATGGCTACACCTTC
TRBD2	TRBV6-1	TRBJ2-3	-	CASSAGTSGGGRTDTQYF	TGTGCCAGCAGTGCCGGGACTAGCGGGGGTGGCAGGACAGATACGCAGTATTTT
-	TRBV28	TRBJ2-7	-	CASSQTGYEQYF	TGTGCCAGCAGCCAAACAGGGTACGAGCAGTACTTC